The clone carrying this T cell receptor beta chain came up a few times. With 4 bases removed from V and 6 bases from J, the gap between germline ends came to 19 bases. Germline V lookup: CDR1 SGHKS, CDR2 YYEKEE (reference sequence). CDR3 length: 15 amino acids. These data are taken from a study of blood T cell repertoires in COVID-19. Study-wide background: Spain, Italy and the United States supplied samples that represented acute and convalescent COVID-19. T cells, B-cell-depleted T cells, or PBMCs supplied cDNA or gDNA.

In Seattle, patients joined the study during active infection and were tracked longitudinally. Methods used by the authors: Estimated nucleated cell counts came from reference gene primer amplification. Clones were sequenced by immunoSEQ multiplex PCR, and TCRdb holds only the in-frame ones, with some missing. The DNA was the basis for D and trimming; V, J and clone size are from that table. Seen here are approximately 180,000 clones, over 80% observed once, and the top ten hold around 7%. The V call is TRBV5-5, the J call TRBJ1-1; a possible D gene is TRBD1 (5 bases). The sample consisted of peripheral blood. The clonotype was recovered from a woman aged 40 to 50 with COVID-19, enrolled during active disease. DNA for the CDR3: TGTGCCAGCAGCCTTAATGGGGCGGCGTTGGCTGAAGCTTTCTTT. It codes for CASSLNGAALAEAFF.